This T cell receptor beta chain originates from a study of CD8+ T cells in alopecia areata. Study-level information: Treated patients swallowed 5 to 10 mg of oral tofacitinib twice daily. Tofacitinib therapy took 6 to 18 months; 6 months off drug came after.

Sequencing relied on a cDNA template that was reverse transcribed from extracted RNA. Clones were sequenced by immunoSEQ multiplex PCR, and TCRdb holds only the in-frame ones, with some missing. This table has more than 110,000 clones, around 50% appearing once. The ends lost 3 bases at V and 1 base at J; junction bases unmatched: 4. The CDR3 runs 14 residues. Germline-derived CDR1 and CDR2 are GTSNPN and SVGIG (reference sequence). Collected material from alopecia areata patients comprised lesional scalp punch biopsies and peripheral blood. This TCR was recovered from a human donor with alopecia areata. The sequencing here drew on CD4+ T cells sorted from blood, taken at week 0. The J gene is TRBJ2-3, the V gene TRBV30; 7 bases align to TRBD2. The CDR3 is CAWRRGGRTDTQYF. DNA for the CDR3: TGTGCCTGGAGGCGCGGGGGTCGCACAGATACGCAGTATTTT.